Below, one T cell receptor beta chain is given with its context. These data come from a study of blood T cell repertoires in COVID-19. Libraries were prepared by immunoSEQ multiplex PCR; TCRdb keeps only in-frame clonotypes and omits some of them. The sample yields 340,000 or so clones, around 87% seen once. The CDR3 contains 12 residues. Germline CDR1 is SGHTS and CDR2 is YDEGEE. V lost 0 bases, J lost 8 bases, and 0 bases stayed unmatched. The source material was peripheral blood. This receptor was obtained from a man aged 50-60 years with active or convalescent COVID-19. This chain links TRBV5-8 with TRBJ1-2, with 8 bases that match TRBD1. This CDR3 reads CASSLDRGGYTF. In DNA, the CDR3 is TGTGCCAGCAGCTTGGACAGGGGGGGCTACACCTTC. The variable domain in full, with the rest retrieved from reference TRBV5-8 and TRBJ1-2, is EAGVTQSPTHLIKTRGQQATLRCSPISGHTSVYWYQQALGLGLQFLLWYDEGEERNRGNFPPRFSGRQFPNYSSELNVNALELEDSALYLCASSLDRGGYTFGSGTRLTVV.